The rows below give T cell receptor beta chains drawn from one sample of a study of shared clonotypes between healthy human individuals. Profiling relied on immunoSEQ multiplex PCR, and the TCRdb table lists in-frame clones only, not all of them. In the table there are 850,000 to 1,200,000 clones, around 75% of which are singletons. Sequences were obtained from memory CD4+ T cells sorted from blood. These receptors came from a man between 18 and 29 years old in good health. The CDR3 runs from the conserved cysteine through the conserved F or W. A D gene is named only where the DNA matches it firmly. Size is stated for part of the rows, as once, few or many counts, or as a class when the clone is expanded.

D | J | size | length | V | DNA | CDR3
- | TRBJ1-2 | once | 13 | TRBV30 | TGTGCCTGGAGTGTACTCAGGGACGGTGGCTACACCTTC | CAWSVLRDGGYTF
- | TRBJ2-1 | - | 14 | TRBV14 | TGTGCCAGCAGCCAAGTAGGGCAGGGCGATGAGCAGTTCTTC | CASSQVGQGDEQFF
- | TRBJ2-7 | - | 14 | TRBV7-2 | TGTGCCAGCAGCTTAATTCATGGGAACTACGAGCAGTACTTC | CASSLIHGNYEQYF
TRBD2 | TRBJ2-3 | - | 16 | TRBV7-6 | TGTGCCAGCAGCTTAGATGCGGGAGGGGGCACAGATACGCAGTATTTT | CASSLDAGGGTDTQYF
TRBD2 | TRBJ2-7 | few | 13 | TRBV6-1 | TGTGCCAGCACGGCGGGAGGGCCGAGGGAGCAGTACTTC | CASTAGGPREQYF
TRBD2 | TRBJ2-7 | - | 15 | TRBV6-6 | TGTGCCAGCAGTTACTCTGGGACTACCGCCTACGAGCAGTACTTC | CASSYSGTTAYEQYF
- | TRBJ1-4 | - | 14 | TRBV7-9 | TGTGCCAGCAGCTTAGCTACGAGGGATGAAAAACTGTTTTTT | CASSLATRDEKLFF
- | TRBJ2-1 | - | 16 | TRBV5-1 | TGCGCCAGCAGCTCCCTGGGGGGTACCCCCTACAATGAGCAGTTCTTC | CASSSLGGTPYNEQFF
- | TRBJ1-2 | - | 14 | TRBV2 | TGTGCCAGCAGTGACGGGACATCTAACTATGGCTACACCTTC | CASSDGTSNYGYTF
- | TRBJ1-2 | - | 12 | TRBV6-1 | TGTGCCAGCAGTGAAAGGGAGAGTGGCTACACCTTC | CASSERESGYTF
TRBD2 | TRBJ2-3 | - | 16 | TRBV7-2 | TGTGCCAGCAGCTTATACGGGAGGGCCGGGGCAGATACGCAGTATTTT | CASSLYGRAGADTQYF
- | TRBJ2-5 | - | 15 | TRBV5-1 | TGCGCCAGCAGCTTAGGCCGGGGGATACAAGAGACCCAGTACTTC | CASSLGRGIQETQYF
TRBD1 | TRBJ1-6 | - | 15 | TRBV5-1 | TGCGCCAGCAGCCTTGACAGGGTGGACAATTCACCCCTCCACTTT | CASSLDRVDNSPLHF
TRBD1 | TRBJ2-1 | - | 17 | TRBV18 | TGTGCCAGCTCACCACGACTTACAGGGGTACAACCCAATGAGCAGTTCTTC | CASSPRLTGVQPNEQFF
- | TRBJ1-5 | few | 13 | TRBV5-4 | TGTGCCAGCAGCTCTGACAGAAATCAGCCCCAGCATTTT | CASSSDRNQPQHF
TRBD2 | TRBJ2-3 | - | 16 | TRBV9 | TGTGCCAGCAGCGTGAGAGCGGGGGGGCCAGGAGATACGCAGTATTTT | CASSVRAGGPGDTQYF
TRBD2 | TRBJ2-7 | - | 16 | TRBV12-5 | TGTGCTAGTGGTTTGGTACAGGCTAGCGGGACCTACGAGCAGTACTTC | CASGLVQASGTYEQYF
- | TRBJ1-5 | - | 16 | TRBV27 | TGTGCCAGCAGTTTATACTCAGGTGTTAGCAATCAGCCCCAGCATTTT | CASSLYSGVSNQPQHF
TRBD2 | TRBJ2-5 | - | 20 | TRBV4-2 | TGTGCCAGCAGCCAAGAGGGCCTTCCAGCGGGGGGCCGGAGCGAAGAGACCCAGTACTTC | CASSQEGLPAGGRSEETQYF
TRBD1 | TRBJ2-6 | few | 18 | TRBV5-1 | TGCGCCAGCAGCTTAAGACAGGGGGTAAGCTCTGGGGCCAACGTCCTGACTTTC | CASSLRQGVSSGANVLTF
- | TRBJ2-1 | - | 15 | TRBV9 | TGTGCCAGCAGCGTAGCGGAGGGCTCGGGAGTTGAGCAGTTCTTC | CASSVAEGSGVEQFF
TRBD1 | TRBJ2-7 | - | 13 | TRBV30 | TGTGCCTGGAAGGGGGACAGAGACTACGAGCAGTACTTC | CAWKGDRDYEQYF
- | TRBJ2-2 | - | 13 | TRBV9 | TGTGCCAGCAGCTCGCAGGGTACCGGGGAGCTGTTTTTT | CASSSQGTGELFF
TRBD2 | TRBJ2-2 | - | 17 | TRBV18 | TGTGCCAGCTCCCCAAGGACTAGCGGGAGGAACACCGGGGAGCTGTTTTTT | CASSPRTSGRNTGELFF
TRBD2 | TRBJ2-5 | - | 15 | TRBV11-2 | TGTGCCAGCAGTTCCTTGCGGGGGAGGCAAGAGACCCAGTACTTC | CASSSLRGRQETQYF
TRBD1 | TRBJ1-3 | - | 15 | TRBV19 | TGTGCCAGTAGAGAGGGGACAGGGGCTGGAAACACCATATATTTT | CASREGTGAGNTIYF
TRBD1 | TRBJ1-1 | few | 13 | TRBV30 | TGTGCCTGGAGTGCGACAGGGGGCACTGAAGCTTTCTTT | CAWSATGGTEAFF
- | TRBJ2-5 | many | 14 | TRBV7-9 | TGTGCCAGCAGCTTCTTATCAGGGACCGAGACCCAGTACTTC | CASSFLSGTETQYF
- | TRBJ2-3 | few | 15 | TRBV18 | TGTGCCAGCTCTTCATCCAGCCCCTTCACAGATACGCAGTATTTT | CASSSSSPFTDTQYF